The 25 T cell receptor beta chains reported below all come from one sample, sequenced in a study of cytotoxic CD8 clonotypes in ibrutinib-treated CLL (dated by TCRdb to the early 2020s). The library was made by the immunoSEQ multiplex PCR assay. Not all clones reach the TCRdb copy of this immuneACCESS table, which keeps in-frame sequences only. Checked studies attribute under half of the gap to unresolved V genes and leave the rest unexplained. The sample table lists 5,500 or so clones, about two thirds of them with a count of one. The ten largest clonotypes hold roughly 41% of the sample. Specimen: PBMCs, collected before ibrutinib treatment. Receptor source: a human donor with chronic lymphocytic leukemia.

The chain joins TRBV6-4 to TRBJ1-1, with 8 bases identical to TRBD1. The CDR3 length is 13 residues. Germline V gives CDR1 MRHNA, CDR2 SNTAGT. With V trimmed by 6 bases and J by 7 bases, 7 bases remained unmatched. CDR3 sequence: CASRWDRPREAFF. The CDR3 bases are TGTGCCAGCAGATGGGACAGGCCACGTGAAGCTTTCTTT.

The gene calls are TRBV4-2 and TRBJ1-1; TRBD1 aligns across 7 bases. The V gene end was trimmed by 4 bases and the J gene end by 5 bases; junction bases not matched to a gene: 1. This CDR3 region has 12 residues. Germline lookup yields CDR1 LGHNA and CDR2 YNFKEQ. The CDR3 DNA reads TGTGCCAGCAGCCGACAGGGTACTGAAGCTTTCTTT. Protein sequence: CASSRQGTEAFF.

This chain links TRBV29-1 with TRBJ1-2; D ambiguous. Trimming took off 3 bases at V and 4 bases at J, with 12 bases between the two ends. There are 13 residues in the CDR3. In germline, CDR1 is SQVTM, CDR2 ANQGSEA. The CDR3 region has the DNA TGCAGCGTTGATATCGCAAGCTCCTATGGCTACACCTTC. It translates to CSVDIASSYGYTF.

The genes are TRBV7-9 and TRBJ2-5, with D possibly matching TRBD1 (6 bases). The CDR3 covers 15 residues. The ends were cut back, 1 base at V and 5 bases at J, with 14 bases in the middle. Germline CDR1 SEHNR, CDR2 FQNEAQ (reference sequence). The DNA for the CDR3 is TGTGCCAGCAGCTTAGGTTCAGGGGCTTATGAGACCCAGTACTTC. Translation: CASSLGSGAYETQYF.

The chain joins TRBV29-1 to TRBJ2-1, with TRBD2 matching 11 bases. The CDR3 is 15 residues long. With 6 bases clipped from V and 4 bases from J, the junction kept 8 bases outside the gene matches. Germline V gene data show CDR1 as SQVTM and CDR2 as ANQGSEA. The CDR3 nucleotides are TGCAGCGTCGAACCTAGCGGGGGGACATACAATGAGCAGTTCTTC. Translation gives CSVEPSGGTYNEQFF.

The chain employs TRBV4-1 and TRBJ1-5; weak D call: TRBD1 (6 bases). The germline gives CDR1 MGHRA, CDR2 YSYEKL. The V end was cut by 0 bases, the J end by 9 bases, with 15 bases between. This CDR3 region has 15 residues. In nucleotides, the CDR3 is TGCGCCAGCAGCCAAGATGGTCCGGGGGGCCGGCCCCAGCATTTT. As protein: CASSQDGPGGRPQHF.

This clone came up a few times. This chain uses TRBV9 with TRBJ2-7, with 8 positions matching TRBD2. CDR3 length equals 14 residues. Trimming cost V 0 bases and J 6 bases; bases outside gene matches: 5. Germline V gene data show CDR1 as SGDLS and CDR2 as YYNGEE. CDR3 nucleotides: TGTGCCAGCAGCGTAGAAGGGCTAGCGGGCGAGCAGTACTTC. Its protein is CASSVEGLAGEQYF.

The chain uses TRBV6-1 and TRBJ2-2, with a possible D match to TRBD2 (7 bases). Germline V gene lookup returns CDR1 MNHNS and CDR2 SASEGT. The CDR3 is 14 residues long. V was clipped by 8 bases and J by 3 bases, with 13 bases between them. The CDR3 reads CASGGGAHTGELFF. The CDR3, as DNA: TGTGCCAGCGGAGGGGGGGCGCACACCGGGGAGCTGTTTTTT.

CDR3 region: CASSQGPENTEAFF. In nucleotides, the CDR3 is TGCGCCAGCAGCCAAGGTCCAGAGAACACTGAAGCTTTCTTT. The rearrangement joins TRBV4-1 to TRBJ1-1; D is uncertain. The CDR3 contains 14 residues. Trimming shortened V by 1 base and J by 1 base, and 7 bases separated the two germline ends. The germline CDR1 and CDR2 sequences are MGHRA and YSYEKL.

The rearrangement links TRBV9 to TRBJ2-5, with a weak D call TRBD1 (5 bases). V gave up 0 bases and J gave up 1 base, with 13 bases separating them. The CDR3 consists of 16 residues. Per the germline V gene, CDR1 is SGDLS and CDR2 is YYNGEE. CDR3 bases: TGTGCCAGCAGCGTAGGTCAGGGTTCCCTCCAAGAGACCCAGTACTTC. Translating gives CASSVGQGSLQETQYF.

The rearrangement joins TRBV5-1 to TRBJ2-7, with D perhaps TRBD1 (6 bases). CDR1 SGHRS and CDR2 YFSETQ come from the germline V gene. V was shortened by 8 bases and J by 5 bases, with 17 bases between the two germline ends. This CDR3 comprises 13 residues. The CDR3 loop is CASSPGARDEQYF. In DNA, the CDR3 is TGCGCCAGTTCGCCAGGGGCGAGGGACGAGCAGTACTTC.

The chain employs TRBV21-1 and TRBJ2-3; whether TRBD2, the table's D call, matches the DNA was not checked. TRBV21-1 counts as a pseudogene. The CDR3 is 15 amino acids. The CDR3 is CASSVAAQPRDTQYF. The CDR3 nucleotides are TGTGCCAGCAGCGTAGCGGCTCAACCGCGAGATACGCAGTATTTT.

The chain couples TRBV7-9 to TRBJ2-1; D call uncertain. In germline, CDR1 is SEHNR, CDR2 FQNEAQ (reference sequence). The V end was cut by 1 base, the J end by 7 bases, with 17 bases between. The CDR3 has 16 residues. The CDR3 coding sequence is TGTGCCAGCAGCTTAGGCAGCTCCAGGCTGGGTAATGAGCAGTTCTTC. Amino acid sequence: CASSLGSSRLGNEQFF.

This clone was detected only a few times. The chain couples TRBV19 to TRBJ1-4; TRBD1 is a possible D gene (5 bases). Trimming took 5 bases from V and 0 from J, leaving 10 bases between them. The germline CDR1 and CDR2 sequences are LNHDA and SQIVND (reference sequence). The CDR3 sequence is 15 residues long. CDR3 bases: TGTGCCAGTAGTTTTGACAGTTCAACTAATGAAAAACTGTTTTTT. The encoded protein is CASSFDSSTNEKLFF.

J is TRBJ1-1 and V is TRBV21-1. TRBV21-1 is annotated as a pseudogene. CDR3 length: 15 amino acids. The CDR3 reads CASSVCYTIRTEAFF. CDR3 in DNA: TGTGCCAGCAGCGTATGCTACACAATTCGCACTGAAGCTTTCTTT.

In this sample, this clone turned up a few times. This rearrangement joins TRBV7-3 to TRBJ1-2, with 7 bases identical to TRBD1. J lost 5 bases, V lost 5 bases, and 5 bases had no gene match. In germline, CDR1 is SGHTA, CDR2 FQGTGA. The CDR3 has 13 amino acids. In DNA, the CDR3 is TGTGCCAGCAGCGCACCAGGGGGATATGGCTACACCTTC. It translates to CASSAPGGYGYTF.

The V call is TRBV7-3, the J call TRBJ2-7, with D tentatively TRBD1 or TRBD2 (5 bases each). Germline V gives CDR1 SGHTA, CDR2 FQGTGA. The CDR3 consists of 12 residues. The V gene lost 4 bases and the J gene lost 6 bases, with 10 bases spanning the gap. This CDR3 is CASSSWDAEQYF. The CDR3 region has the DNA TGTGCCAGCAGCTCATGGGACGCCGAGCAGTACTTC.

The chain uses TRBV19 and TRBJ2-7; 8 bases fit TRBD1. This CDR3 is 13 amino acids long. The V segment lost 5 bases and the J segment 5 bases; nucleotides outside the gene matches: 5. Germline-derived CDR1 and CDR2 are LNHDA and SQIVND (reference sequence). The CDR3 DNA is TGTGCCAGTAGTCGACAGGGGTGGAACGAGCAGTACTTC. It yields the protein CASSRQGWNEQYF.

The chain joins TRBV10-3 to TRBJ1-4; D is perhaps TRBD1 (6 bases). Trimming stripped 0 bases from V and 7 bases from J, with 12 bases between. The CDR3 totals 15 residues. Germline V gene lookup returns CDR1 ENHRY and CDR2 SYGVKD. The CDR3 is CAISESGGPAEKLFF. CDR3 sequence (DNA): TGTGCCATCAGTGAGTCAGGGGGGCCGGCTGAAAAACTGTTTTTT.

This clone was recorded a few times. This sequence joins TRBV19 and TRBJ1-1, with D possibly TRBD1 on 6 matching bases. Germline CDR1 reads LNHDA; CDR2 reads SQIVND (reference sequence). V was shortened by 4 bases and J by 0 bases, with 9 bases between the two germline ends. The CDR3 extends over 14 amino acids. CDR3 in DNA: TGTGCCAGTAGTACGGGGGGCATGAACACTGAAGCTTTCTTT. Amino acid sequence: CASSTGGMNTEAFF.

This sequence joins TRBV5-1 and TRBJ2-7; D may be TRBD1 or TRBD2 (5 bases each). V lost 5 bases and J 0 bases, leaving 15 bases between the germline ends. CDR1 is SGHRS, CDR2 YFSETQ, per germline. This CDR3 spans 15 amino acids. As DNA, the CDR3 is TGCGCCAGCAGGGCCACCGGGACGGACTCCTACGAGCAGTACTTC. It codes for CASRATGTDSYEQYF.

The chain uses TRBV5-1 and TRBJ2-7; 8 bases align to TRBD1. The CDR3 extends over 15 amino acids. Trimming cost V 3 bases and J 5 bases; bases outside gene matches: 10. CDR1 and CDR2 from the germline V gene are SGHRS and YFSETQ. CDR3 nucleotide sequence: TGCGCCAGCAGCTCGCCCAGGACAGGGCGCCACGAGCAGTACTTC. The encoded protein is CASSSPRTGRHEQYF.

V usage is TRBV7-9 and J usage is TRBJ1-2; 11 nucleotides line up with TRBD1. CDR1 is SEHNR, CDR2 FQNEAQ, per germline (reference sequence). This CDR3 has 15 amino acids. V gave up 5 bases and J gave up 2 bases; unmatched junction bases: 4. The CDR3 loop reads CASSPRTGGNYGYTF. CDR3 nucleotides: TGTGCCAGCAGCCCGAGGACAGGGGGCAACTATGGCTACACCTTC.

The CDR3 protein is CASSIAGELFF. In DNA form, the CDR3 reads TGTGCCAGTAGTATAGCCGGGGAGCTGTTTTTT. The chain has TRBV19 and TRBJ2-2; D unclear. V was shortened by 1 base and J by 6 bases, with 0 bases between the two germline ends. CDR1 is LNHDA, CDR2 SQIVND, per germline (reference sequence). The CDR3 consists of 11 residues.

This clone was seen only a few times. This rearrangement joins TRBV4-2 to TRBJ2-1; D uncertain. V was trimmed by 1 base and J by 6 bases, leaving 10 bases between them. Germline V lookup: CDR1 LGHNA, CDR2 YNFKEQ. The CDR3 is made up of 14 amino acids. The CDR3 nucleotides read TGTGCCAGCAGCCAAGTAAGTGCTGGCAATGAGCAGTTCTTC. Protein product: CASSQVSAGNEQFF.